The text below deals with one TCR beta chain. No antigen is known for it. TCRdb re-derived calls from the 5' RACE reads in MiXCR, one entry per CDR3 protein. The sample includes over 500,000 distinct CDR3 sequences, 20% to 25% of them seen just once. This record comes from a study of identical twins. Germline-derived CDR1 and CDR2 are DFQATT and SNEGSKA (reference sequence). V gave up 6 bases and J gave up 1 base; unmatched junction bases: 10. The CDR3 is 15 amino acids. Findings of the study overall: In monozygotic twins, models underestimated the sharing of out-of-frame TCR alpha.

The data also belong to a second study, concerning T cells expressing NK-cell markers. That paper states: The CD3+CD56-NKG2C+ fraction was also led by these clonotypes in a few donors.

The sequencing sample was made of CD4+ T cells sorted from blood. This chain joins TRBV20-1 and TRBJ2-3; 7 bases map to TRBD2. This receptor was taken from a woman aged 18-30 years in good health. The CDR3 DNA sequence: TGCAGTGCCCCACCCTTAAGCGGGGGCACAGATACGCAGTATTTT. Encoded protein: CSAPPLSGGTDTQYF.